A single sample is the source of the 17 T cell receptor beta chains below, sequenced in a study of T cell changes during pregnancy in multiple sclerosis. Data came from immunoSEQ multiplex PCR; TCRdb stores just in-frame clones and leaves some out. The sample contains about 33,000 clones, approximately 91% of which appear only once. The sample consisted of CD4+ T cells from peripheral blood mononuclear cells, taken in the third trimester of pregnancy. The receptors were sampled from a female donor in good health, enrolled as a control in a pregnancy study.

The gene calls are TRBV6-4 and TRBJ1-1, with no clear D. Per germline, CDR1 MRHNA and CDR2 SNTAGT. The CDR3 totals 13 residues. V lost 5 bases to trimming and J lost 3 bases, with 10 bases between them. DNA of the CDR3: TGTGCCAGCAGTTCTTGGAGGGACACTGAAGCTTTCTTT. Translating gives CASSSWRDTEAFF.

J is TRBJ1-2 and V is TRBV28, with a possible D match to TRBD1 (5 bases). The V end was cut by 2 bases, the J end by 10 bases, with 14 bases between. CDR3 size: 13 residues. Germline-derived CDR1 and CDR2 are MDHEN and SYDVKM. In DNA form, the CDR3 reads TGTGCCAGCAGTTTAGTGGGGCAGAGCACCTACACCTTC. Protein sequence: CASSLVGQSTYTF.

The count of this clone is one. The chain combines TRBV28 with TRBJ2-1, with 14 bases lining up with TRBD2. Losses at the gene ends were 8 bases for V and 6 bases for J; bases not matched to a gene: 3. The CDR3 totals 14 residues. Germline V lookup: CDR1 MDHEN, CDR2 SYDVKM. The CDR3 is CASGTSGSFNEQFF. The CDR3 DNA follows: TGTGCCAGCGGGACTAGCGGGAGTTTCAATGAGCAGTTCTTC. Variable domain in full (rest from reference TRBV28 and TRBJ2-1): DVKVTQSSRYLVKRTGEKVFLECVQDMDHENMFWYRQDPGLGLRLIYFSYDVKMKEKGDIPEGYSVSREKKERFSLILESASTNQTSMYLCASGTSGSFNEQFFGPGTRLTVL.

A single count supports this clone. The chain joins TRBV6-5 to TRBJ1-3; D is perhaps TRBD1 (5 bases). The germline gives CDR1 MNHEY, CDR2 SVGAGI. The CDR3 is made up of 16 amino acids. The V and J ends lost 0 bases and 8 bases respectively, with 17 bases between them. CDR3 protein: CASSYSGVGVGDTIYF. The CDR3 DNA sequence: TGTGCCAGCAGTTACTCAGGGGTAGGCGTCGGAGACACCATATATTTT.

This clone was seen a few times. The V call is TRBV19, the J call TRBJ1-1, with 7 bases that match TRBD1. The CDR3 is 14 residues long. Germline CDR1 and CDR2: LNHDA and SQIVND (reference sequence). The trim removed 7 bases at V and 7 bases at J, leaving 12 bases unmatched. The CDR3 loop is CASIDAGGSDEAFF. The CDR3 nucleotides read TGTGCCAGTATCGACGCAGGGGGATCCGATGAAGCTTTCTTT. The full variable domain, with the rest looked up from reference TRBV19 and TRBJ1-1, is DGGITQSPKYLFRKEGQNVTLSCEQNLNHDAMYWYRQDPGQGLRLIYYSQIVNDFQKGDIAEGYSVSREKKESFPLTVTSAQKNPTAFYLCASIDAGGSDEAFFGQGTRLTVV.

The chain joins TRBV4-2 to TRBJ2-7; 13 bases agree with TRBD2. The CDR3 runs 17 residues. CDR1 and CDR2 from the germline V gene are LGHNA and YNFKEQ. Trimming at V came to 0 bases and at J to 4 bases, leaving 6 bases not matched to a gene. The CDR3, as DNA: TGTGCCAGCAGCCAAGATTTGACTAGCGGGAGGATGTACGAGCAGTACTTC. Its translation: CASSQDLTSGRMYEQYF.

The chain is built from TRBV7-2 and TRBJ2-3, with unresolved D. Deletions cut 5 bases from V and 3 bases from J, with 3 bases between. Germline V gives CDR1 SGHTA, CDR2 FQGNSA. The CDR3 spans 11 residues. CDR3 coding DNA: TGTGCCAGCAGCCTAACAGATACGCAGTATTTT. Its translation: CASSLTDTQYF.

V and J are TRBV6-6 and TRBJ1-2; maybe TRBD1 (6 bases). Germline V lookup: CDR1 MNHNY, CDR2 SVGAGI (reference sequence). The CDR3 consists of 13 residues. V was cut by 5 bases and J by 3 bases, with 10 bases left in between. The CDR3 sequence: CASSPGTYYGYTF. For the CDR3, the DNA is TGTGCCAGCAGTCCCGGGACATACTATGGCTACACCTTC.

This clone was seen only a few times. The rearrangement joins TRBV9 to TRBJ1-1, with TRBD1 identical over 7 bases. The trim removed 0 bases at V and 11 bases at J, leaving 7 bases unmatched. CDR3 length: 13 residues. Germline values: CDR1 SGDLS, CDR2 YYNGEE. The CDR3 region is CASSVVETGPAFF. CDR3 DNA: TGTGCCAGCAGCGTAGTGGAGACAGGGCCGGCTTTCTTT.

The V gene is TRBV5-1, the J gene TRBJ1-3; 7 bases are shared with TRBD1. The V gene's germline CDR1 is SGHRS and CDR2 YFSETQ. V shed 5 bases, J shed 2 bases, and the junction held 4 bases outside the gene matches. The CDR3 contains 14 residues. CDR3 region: CASRMTGTGNTIYF. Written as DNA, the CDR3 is TGCGCCAGCAGGATGACAGGGACTGGAAACACCATATATTTT. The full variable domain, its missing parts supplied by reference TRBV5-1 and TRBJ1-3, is KAGVTQTPRYLIKTRGQQVTLSCSPISGHRSVSWYQQTPGQGLQFLFEYFSETQRNKGNFPGRFSGRQFSNSRSEMNVSTLELGDSALYLCASRMTGTGNTIYFGEGSWLTVV.

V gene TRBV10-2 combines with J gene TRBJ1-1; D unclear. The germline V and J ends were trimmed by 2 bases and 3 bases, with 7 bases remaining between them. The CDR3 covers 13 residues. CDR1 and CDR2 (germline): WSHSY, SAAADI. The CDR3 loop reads CASSENGDTEAFF. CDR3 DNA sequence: TGCGCCAGCAGTGAGAACGGAGACACTGAAGCTTTCTTT.

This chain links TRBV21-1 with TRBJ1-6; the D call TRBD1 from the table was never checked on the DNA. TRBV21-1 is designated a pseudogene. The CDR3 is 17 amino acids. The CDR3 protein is CASSKAPRQGGGSPLHF. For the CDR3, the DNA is TGTGCCAGCAGCAAAGCCCCTCGACAGGGAGGCGGGTCACCCCTCCACTTT.

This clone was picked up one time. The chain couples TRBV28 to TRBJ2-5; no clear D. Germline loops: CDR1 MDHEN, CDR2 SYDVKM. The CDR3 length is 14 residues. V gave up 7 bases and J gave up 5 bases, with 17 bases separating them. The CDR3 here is CASTLSLGYETQYF. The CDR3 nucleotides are TGTGCCAGCACCCTAAGTCTCGGGTACGAGACCCAGTACTTC.

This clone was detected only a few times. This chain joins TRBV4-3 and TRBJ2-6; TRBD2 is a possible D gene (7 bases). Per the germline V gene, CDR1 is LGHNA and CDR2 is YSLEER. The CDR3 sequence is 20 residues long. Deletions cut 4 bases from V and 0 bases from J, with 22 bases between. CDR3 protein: CASSRTGVGGLLSGANVLTF. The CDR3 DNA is TGCGCCAGCAGCCGTACCGGGGTGGGGGGGCTTCTCTCTGGGGCCAACGTCCTGACTTTC.

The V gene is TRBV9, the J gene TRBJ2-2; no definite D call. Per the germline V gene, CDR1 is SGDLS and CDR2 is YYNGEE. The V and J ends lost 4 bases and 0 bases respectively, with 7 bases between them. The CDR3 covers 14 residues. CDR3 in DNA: TGTGCCAGCAGCCCTCTCCCGAACACCGGGGAGCTGTTTTTT. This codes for CASSPLPNTGELFF.

In DNA, the CDR3 is TGTGCCAGCAGTTTAACCGGGGGGACCCACGAGCAGTACTTC. Its translation: CASSLTGGTHEQYF. The chain combines TRBV28 with TRBJ2-7, with 7 bases lining up with TRBD2. After removal of 2 bases from V and 5 bases from J, the junction contained 6 bases not matched to a gene. Germline loops: CDR1 MDHEN, CDR2 SYDVKM. The CDR3 consists of 14 residues.

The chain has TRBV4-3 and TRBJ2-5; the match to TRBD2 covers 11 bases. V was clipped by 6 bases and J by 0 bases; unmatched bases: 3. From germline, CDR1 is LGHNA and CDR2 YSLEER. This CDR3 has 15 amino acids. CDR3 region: CASSPTSGNQETQYF. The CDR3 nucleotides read TGCGCCAGCAGTCCGACTAGCGGGAACCAAGAGACCCAGTACTTC.